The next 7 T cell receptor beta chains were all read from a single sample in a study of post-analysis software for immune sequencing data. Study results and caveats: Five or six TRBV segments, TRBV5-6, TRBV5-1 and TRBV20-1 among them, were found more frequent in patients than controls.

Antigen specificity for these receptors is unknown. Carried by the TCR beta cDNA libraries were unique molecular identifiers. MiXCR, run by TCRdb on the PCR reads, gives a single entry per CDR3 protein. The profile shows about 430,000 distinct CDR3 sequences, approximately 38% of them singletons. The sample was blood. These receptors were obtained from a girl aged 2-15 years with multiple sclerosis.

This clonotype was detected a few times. Written as DNA, the CDR3 is TGTGCCAGCAGCTTACGGACAGTTCAAGAGACCCAGTACTTC. It specifies CASSLRTVQETQYF. The chain is built from TRBV7-2 and TRBJ2-5, with a tentative D call TRBD1 (6 bases). This CDR3 contains 14 residues. V dropped 2 bases and J dropped 2 bases, with 9 bases sitting between them. CDR1 and CDR2 from the germline V gene are SGHTA and FQGNSA.

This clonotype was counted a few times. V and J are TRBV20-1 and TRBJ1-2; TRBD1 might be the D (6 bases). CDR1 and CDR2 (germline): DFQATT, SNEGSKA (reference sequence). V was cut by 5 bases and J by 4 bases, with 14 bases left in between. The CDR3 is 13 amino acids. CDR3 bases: TGCAGTGCTGGCCGGGCGGACAGCTATGGCTACACCTTC. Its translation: CSAGRADSYGYTF.

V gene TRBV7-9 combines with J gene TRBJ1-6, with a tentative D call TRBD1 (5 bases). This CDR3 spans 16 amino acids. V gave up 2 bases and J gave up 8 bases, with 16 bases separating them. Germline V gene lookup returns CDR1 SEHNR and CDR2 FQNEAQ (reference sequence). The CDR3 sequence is CASSLNRGGRDSPLHF. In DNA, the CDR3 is TGTGCCAGCAGCTTAAACCGAGGTGGCAGGGATTCACCCCTCCACTTT.

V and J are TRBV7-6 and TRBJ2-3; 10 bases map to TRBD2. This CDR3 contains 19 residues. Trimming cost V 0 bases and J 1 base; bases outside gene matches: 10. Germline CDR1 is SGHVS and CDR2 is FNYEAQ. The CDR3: CASSLADTGLAAGTDTQYF. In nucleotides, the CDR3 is TGTGCCAGCAGCTTAGCGGACACTGGACTAGCGGCGGGCACAGATACGCAGTATTTT.

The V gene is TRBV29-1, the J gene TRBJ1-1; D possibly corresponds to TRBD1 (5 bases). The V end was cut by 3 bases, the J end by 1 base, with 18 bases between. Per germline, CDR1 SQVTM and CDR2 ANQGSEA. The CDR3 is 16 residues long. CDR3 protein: CSVEGLIGGENTEAFF. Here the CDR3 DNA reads TGCAGCGTTGAGGGTCTTATCGGGGGAGAGAACACTGAAGCTTTCTTT.

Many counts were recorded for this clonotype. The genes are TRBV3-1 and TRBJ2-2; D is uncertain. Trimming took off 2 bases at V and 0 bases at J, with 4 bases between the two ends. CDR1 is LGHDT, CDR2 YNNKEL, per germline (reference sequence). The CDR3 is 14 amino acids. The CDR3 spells CASSQPSNTGELFF. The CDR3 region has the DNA TGTGCCAGCAGCCAACCGTCGAACACCGGGGAGCTGTTTTTT.

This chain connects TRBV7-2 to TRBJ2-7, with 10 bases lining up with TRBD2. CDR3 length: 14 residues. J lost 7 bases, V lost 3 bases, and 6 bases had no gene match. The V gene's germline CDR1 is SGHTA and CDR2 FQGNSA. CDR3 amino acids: CASSFLLAGNEQYF. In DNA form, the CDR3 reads TGTGCCAGCAGCTTTCTACTAGCGGGGAATGAGCAGTACTTC.